This T cell receptor beta chain was identified during a study of blood T cell repertoires in COVID-19. Across the whole study: The origin of the acute and convalescent COVID-19 samples was the United States, Italy and Spain. Nucleic acid was either cDNA or gDNA, and it came from T cells, B-cell-depleted T cells, or PBMCs.

The authors' processing: Using reference gene primer amplification, nucleated cell counts were estimated. Sequenced by immunoSEQ multiplex PCR; TCRdb stores in-frame clones only, minus some. The D gene and trimming were derived from the DNA, and the V and J assignments and clone size from that table. Here the sample spans some 160,000 clones, 83% being singletons. V dropped 6 bases and J dropped 7; count of bases not matched to a gene: 10. The CDR3 totals 15 residues. The germline CDR1 and CDR2 sequences are LGHNA and YSLEER. The chain links TRBV4-3 to TRBJ1-2; TRBD1 matches at 11 bases. This receptor was obtained from a woman of 80 years or more with acute or convalescent COVID-19. The sample comprised peripheral blood. This CDR3 is CASSLGQGAVGGYTF. CDR3 DNA: TGCGCCAGCAGTCTAGGACAGGGGGCGGTTGGTGGCTACACCTTC.